The sequence of this TCR beta chain was determined in a study of shared clonotypes between healthy human individuals. General study results and limits: Represented genetic and exposure-history diversity was restricted by having few donors.

In germline, CDR1 is SGHDT, CDR2 YYEEEE. The CDR3 loop spans 15 amino acids. Deletions cut 0 bases from V and 2 bases from J, with 11 bases between. Replicate PCRs for sorted subsets used approximately 190 ng DNA; this equaled some 30,000 T cell genomes. Profiled with immunoSEQ multiplex PCR; TCRdb holds only in-frame clones, not every one. The profile covers around 2.3 million clones, with 90% to 97% appearing a single time and over 0.1% taken by the ten largest. Concerning this clone: Antigen: not known.

The material sequenced was naive CD4+ T cells sorted from blood. Subset in this sample: CD45RA+ positively selected. This clonotype was obtained from a man between 18 and 29 years old in good health. The V call is TRBV5-6, the J call TRBJ2-5, with D possibly being TRBD1 (6 bases). Here the CDR3 DNA reads TGTGCCAGCAGCTTGGGTGACAGGAGGCAAGAGACCCAGTACTTC. Protein product: CASSLGDRRQETQYF. The whole variable domain, remainder taken from reference TRBV5-6 and TRBJ2-5, is DAGVTQSPTHLIKTRGQQVTLRCSPKSGHDTVSWYQQALGQGPQFIFQYYEEEERQRGNFPDRFSGHQFPNYSSELNVNALLLGDSALYLCASSLGDRRQETQYFGPGTRLLVL.